This T cell receptor (beta chain) was obtained from a study of blood T cell repertoires in COVID-19. All recovered Cohort 3 donors got two negative PCRs, got clearance, or saw symptom resolution. The CDR3 sequence is 15 residues long. Trimming removed 0 bases at V and 1 base at J, with 10 bases between. CDR1 and CDR2 from the germline V gene are SGHNT and YYREEE (reference sequence). Only in-frame clones appear in the TCRdb table, and some are missing; sequencing was by immunoSEQ multiplex PCR. The sample holds 500,000 or so clones, 87% seen once. This TCR was recovered from a woman younger than 30 who had recovered from COVID-19. The rearrangement links TRBV5-4 to TRBJ1-1, with D maybe TRBD1 (5 bases). Material: PBMCs or T cells enriched from blood (not recorded which). The CDR3 spells CASSLGGEGNTEAFF. The CDR3 DNA reads as TGTGCCAGCAGCTTGGGGGGGGAGGGGAACACTGAAGCTTTCTTT. The full variable domain, with the rest looked up from reference TRBV5-4 and TRBJ1-1, is ETGVTQSPTHLIKTRGQQVTLRCSSQSGHNTVSWYQQALGQGPQFIFQYYREEENGRGNFPPRFSGLQFPNYSSELNVNALELDDSALYLCASSLGGEGNTEAFFGQGTRLTVV.